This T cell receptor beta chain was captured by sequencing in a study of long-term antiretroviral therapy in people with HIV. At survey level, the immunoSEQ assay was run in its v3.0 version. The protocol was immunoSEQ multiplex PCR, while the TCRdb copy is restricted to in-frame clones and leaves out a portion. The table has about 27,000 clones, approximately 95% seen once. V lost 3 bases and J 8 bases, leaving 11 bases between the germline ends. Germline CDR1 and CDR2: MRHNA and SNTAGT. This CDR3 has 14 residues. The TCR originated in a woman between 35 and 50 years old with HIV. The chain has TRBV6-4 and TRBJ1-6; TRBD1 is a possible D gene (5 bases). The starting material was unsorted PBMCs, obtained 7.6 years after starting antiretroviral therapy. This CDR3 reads CASSEGVGDSPLHF. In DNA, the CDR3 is TGTGCCAGCAGTGAAGGGGTCGGGGATTCACCCCTCCACTTT.